This T cell receptor beta chain was profiled in a study of cytomegalovirus exposure and HLA in healthy donors (dated by TCRdb to the late 2010s). Background for the entire study: An earlier analysis of several hundred of the donors reported around 280 Gb of sequence data and around 120 million unique TCR beta sequences obtained from 180 million or so T cells. Roughly 290 gigabases of sequencing data and around 88 million unique TCR sequences made up an early release that covered under 750 HLA-typed donors. Among the roughly 400 genotyped donors, approximately 77% belonged to the genetic ancestry cluster associated with self-reported Caucasian donors. The study aimed to test whether cataloging public T cell receptors could reveal signatures of past pathogen exposure. The T cell repertoires of several hundred subjects were profiled by immunosequencing and related to cytomegalovirus serostatus. In addition to the first cohort of 666 subjects, a separate validation cohort of approximately 120 different subjects was used. The study combined high-throughput TCR immunosequencing, statistical association of individual TCRs with disease status, and machine learning to predict cytomegalovirus infection status. To study patterns of TCR occurrence, a later analysis re-analyzed previously published TCR beta repertoires from just over 650 donors and added high-resolution HLA genotyping. The later analysis used no new phenotypic data to find candidate immune exposures, relying instead on TCR beta sequences and their occurrence across donors. An earlier analysis of about 620 of the donors applied high-throughput TCR beta sequencing to assess whether each TCR beta V gene segment acted as functional or pseudogenic. Donor age, sex, ethnicity and CMV serostatus were compiled together with the repertoire data. A later genetic analysis used genome-wide SNP genotypes for about 60% of the 666 donors, treating that subset as a discovery cohort. Every discovery cohort repertoire had been produced on one sequencing platform. HLA typing covered class I and class II loci at four-digit resolution. The number of donors typed differed by locus, with 629-630 for A, B, C, DRB1 and DQB1, more than 500 for DQA1, 606 for DPA1, and approximately 470 for DPB1. Four to six DR-DQ haplotypes were handled as single units for association and clustering, since linkage in the cohort was strong. Across approximately 400 genotyped donors of the cohort, an average of roughly 250,000 unique TCR beta nucleotide sequences per donor were sequenced, and 15% to 20% of those sequences were non-productive. The full study reports these points: It was suggested by the authors that the approach could potentially be generalized to other disease states and immunological phenotypes. Assigning TCR associations to individual alleles was difficult when HLA alleles, especially DR and DQ, strongly co-occurred. Sequencing depth was assumed to be roughly uniform across donors in the presence/absence analyses, though that assumption may not hold. Most TCR sequences were observed very rarely across donors, whereas some public TCRs were present in many individuals. A later analysis found that HLA-associated TCR beta chains were more clonally expanded and had lower generation probabilities than equally common non-associated chains. In an earlier analysis of a few hundred of the donors, most TCR beta V segments were observed in productive rearrangements about 90% or about 30% of the time, broadly matching IMGT annotations. A later analysis found that TCR association rates varied across HLA loci, with DRB1 alleles showing the most associated TCRs and HLA-C alleles the fewest. In a later analysis, most CMV-associated TCR beta chains were found to appear HLA-restricted, with HLA associations seemingly driven largely by CMV exposure. Because HLA typing was unavailable for some donors at each locus, only the typed subset was used in association tests. In both the original and validation cohorts, the classifier was reported to diagnose cytomegalovirus status with high specificity and sensitivity. A cluster of highly shared sequence variants was judged likely to be a technical artifact of the sequencing pipeline. Several of the top co-occurrence clusters appeared to be linked to parvovirus B19, influenza, CMV and Epstein-Barr virus, according to a later analysis. Immune exposure information for the cohort was limited to CMV serostatus. Because the 87-base-pair reads could not distinguish some IMGT-functional V segments, including TRBV6-2 and TRBV6-3, those segments were excluded. In this cohort, only TCR beta chains were sequenced, and detectable features were limited by the absence of alpha or paired-chain data. In a later analysis, around 17,000 TCR beta sequences were associated with specific HLA alleles at a false discovery rate of 0.05. A few of the identified cytomegalovirus-associated TCR beta chains were confirmed in vitro to be specific for cytomegalovirus antigens. According to a later genetic analysis, donors in an Asian-associated ancestry cluster had fewer N-insertions in productive TCRs than the approximately 630-donor mean. The study listed 150 to 200 TCR beta chains as associated with cytomegalovirus. A further reported finding was that TCR beta sequences accurately predicted the HLA-A and HLA-B alleles for most subjects in the first cohort. Correlated functional status among segregating V segments might reflect linkage disequilibrium, but an unknown experimental factor could not be ruled out. Roughly 15 rarely observed V segments, including chromosome 9 orphons, were excluded from the earlier analysis of some 590 of the donors because counts were too low. An association between a missense DCLRE1C variant and V-gene and J-gene trimming of TCR beta chains was found in a later genetic analysis and replicated in an independent cohort.

The germline V gene gives CDR1 as SQVTM and CDR2 as ANQGSEA. Including cysteine and phenylalanine, the CDR3 has 15 amino acids. Just the 45-base CDR3 DNA is kept, in frame starting at base 1. Trimming removed 5 bases from V and 6 bases from J; the gene matches leave 15 bases unexplained. To note about this clone: The target of this receptor is not known. No base quality values were provided; no much bigger clone lies one nucleotide off.

Library preparation employed the immunoSEQ multiplex PCR assay. For the multiplex PCR, a mixture combining 60 forward primers for TCR Vbeta segments and 13 reverse primers for TCR Jbeta segments was used. Amplification of the CDR3 region of rearranged TCR beta genes was performed with a multiplex PCR assay on genomic DNA. On the Illumina HiSeq System, the amplified TCR beta libraries were sequenced as 87-base-pair reads. In the original analysis: Across the roughly 640 repertoires, a later analysis counted some 81 million unique TCR beta chains, some 11 million of which were shared by at least two donors. To remove PCR and sequencing errors, raw reads were error-corrected and collapsed into unique sequences using a nearest-neighbor algorithm that merged closely related sequences. To assign V, D and J gene segments, CDR3 sequences were aligned to IMGT reference sequences. For a sequence to be retained, a match of at least six nucleotides was required to both a V gene segment and a J gene segment. Rearrangements were called productive when the CDR3 lacked stop codons and stayed in frame with V and J; all others were non-productive. Following IMGT convention, CDR3 was defined as the stretch from the second conserved V-encoded cysteine to the conserved J-encoded phenylalanine. Sequences without an unambiguous match to a single V gene segment were excluded from the earlier analysis of 587 of the donors. An earlier analysis of a few hundred of the donors classified V segments as functional when productive rearrangements were above 56.7% and as segregating when the standard deviation between donors was above 5%. A statistical classification framework was built for diagnosing cytomegalovirus status from the catalog of TCR beta chain sequences. A later analysis assigned V and J genes by comparing TCR nucleotide sequences with IMGT/GENE-DB human TR gene sequences. In a later analysis, CDR3 sequences and most-parsimonious VDJ recombination scenarios were assigned using the TCRdist pipeline. A later analysis defined each TCR beta chain by its CDR3 amino acid sequence plus V-gene family, and excluded reads lacking a unique V-gene family. A later analysis removed roughly 590 highly shared, low-generation-probability nucleotide sequences to deal with suspected cross-contamination and a sequencing artifact. In a later analysis, a clonal expansion index was calculated for each public chain from normalized within-repertoire ranks of inferred template counts. In a later analysis, generation probabilities were computed using a VDJ recombination model fitted to out-of-frame rearrangements, and the results were checked against IGoR. Hypergeometric tests were used in a later analysis to score TCR-TCR, TCR-HLA and TCR-CMV co-occurrence, with a repertoire-size bias correction applied to the TCR pairs. To estimate false discovery rates, a later analysis permuted the HLA or CMV assignments 20 times. In a later analysis, co-occurring TCRs were grouped with DBSCAN, and TCRdist sequence similarity was added when clustering was performed within HLA-allele-positive subsets. Co-occurrence clustering excluded repertoires with fewer than 30,000 or more than 120,000 public chains, plus five with anomalous nucleotide sharing. Sourced from immuneACCESS, this table was stored by TCRdb with only in-frame sequences that have V and J called. A share of the clones is absent; for the studies checked, an unresolved V gene accounts for under half, and the remainder has no known explanation. V and J calls and clone size follow that table, whereas D and trimming were derived from the DNA. Recorded for this sample are fewer than 150,000 clones; around 80% of them occurred a single time. The ten largest clones capture approximately 4.3% of the sample.

The cohort consisted of 600 or so healthy bone marrow donors. All cohort members were sampled while nominally healthy, although unrecorded immune exposures were likely present. Of the roughly 670 cohort members, 289 had a positive CMV serostatus and 352 had a negative one, while no CMV serostatus was recorded for the donor. Every donor gave a peripheral blood sample, and the peripheral blood mononuclear cells from that sample were used for TCR beta sequencing. The Qiagen DNeasy Blood Extraction Kit was used to extract genomic DNA from the blood cell samples. The V and J segments used are TRBV29-1 and TRBJ1-2; a stretch of 7 junction bases matches TRBD1. The clonotype originates from a man aged 30-40 years in good health. Sequenced: PBMCs. The CDR3 reads as follows: CSVILLRGGGDGYTF. The DNA sequence is given as TGCAGCGTTATCCTATTGAGAGGGGGCGGGGATGGCTACACCTTC.